This T cell receptor (beta chain) was obtained from a study of T-cell reconstitution after alpha-beta-depleted transplantation in children. The authors prepared the TCRbeta library with unique molecular identifiers. From the PCR reads, TCRdb called clonotypes with MiXCR, one entry per CDR3 protein. Of a few hundred thousand distinct CDR3 sequences detected, around 9.1% appear once; the ten largest clones hold about 8%. Details on this clonotype: One base away lies a much larger clone, so this may be a sequencing read error.

V was pared by 5 bases and J by 6 bases, with 10 bases between. Germline loops: CDR1 SGHTA, CDR2 FQGNSA. The CDR3 has 12 amino acids. This specimen was PBMCs, taken before TCRalphabeta/CD19-depleted stem cell transplant. This sequence joins TRBV7-2 and TRBJ1-2, with TRBD1 as a possible D gene (6 bases). The clonotype originates from a boy under two years old with acute myeloid leukemia, due to receive a stem cell transplant. CDR3 DNA sequence: TGTGCCAGCAGCCCGGACAGAGATGGCTACACCTTC. This sequence encodes CASSPDRDGYTF. Together with reference TRBV7-2 and TRBJ1-2, the CDR3 gives the full variable domain: GAGVSQSPSNKVTEKGKDVELRCDPISGHTALYWYRQSLGQGLEFLIYFQGNSAPDKSGLPSDRFSAERTGGSVSTLTIQRTQQEDSAVYLCASSPDRDGYTFGSGTRLTVV.